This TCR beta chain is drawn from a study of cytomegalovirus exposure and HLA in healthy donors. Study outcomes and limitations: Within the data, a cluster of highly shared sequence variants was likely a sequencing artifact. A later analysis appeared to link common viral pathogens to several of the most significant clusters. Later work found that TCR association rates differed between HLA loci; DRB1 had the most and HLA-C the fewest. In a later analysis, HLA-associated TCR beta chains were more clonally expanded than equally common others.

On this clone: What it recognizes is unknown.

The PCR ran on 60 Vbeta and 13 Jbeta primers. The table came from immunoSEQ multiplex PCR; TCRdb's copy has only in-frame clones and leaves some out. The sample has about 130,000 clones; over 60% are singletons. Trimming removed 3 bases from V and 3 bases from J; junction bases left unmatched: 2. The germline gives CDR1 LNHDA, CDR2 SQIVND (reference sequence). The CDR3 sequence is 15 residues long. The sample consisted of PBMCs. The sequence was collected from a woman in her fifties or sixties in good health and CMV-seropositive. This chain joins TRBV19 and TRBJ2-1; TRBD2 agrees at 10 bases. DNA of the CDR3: TGTGCCAGTAGTATGAGGACTAGCGGCTACAATGAGCAGTTCTTC. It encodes CASSMRTSGYNEQFF.